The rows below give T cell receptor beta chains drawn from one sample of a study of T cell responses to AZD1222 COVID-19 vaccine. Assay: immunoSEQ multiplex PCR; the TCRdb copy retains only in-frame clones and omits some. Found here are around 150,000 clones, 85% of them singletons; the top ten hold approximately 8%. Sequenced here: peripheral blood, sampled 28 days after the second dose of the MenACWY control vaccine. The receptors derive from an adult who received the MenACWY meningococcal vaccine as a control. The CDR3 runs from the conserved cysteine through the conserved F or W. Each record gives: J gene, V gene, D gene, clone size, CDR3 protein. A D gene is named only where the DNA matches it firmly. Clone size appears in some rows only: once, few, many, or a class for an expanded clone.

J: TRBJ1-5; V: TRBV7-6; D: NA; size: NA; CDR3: CASSLGQFNQPQHF
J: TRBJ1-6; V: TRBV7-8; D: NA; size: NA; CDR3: CASSPHSGPNSPLHF
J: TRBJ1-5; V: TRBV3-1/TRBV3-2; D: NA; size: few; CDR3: CASSQSPGGHQPQHF
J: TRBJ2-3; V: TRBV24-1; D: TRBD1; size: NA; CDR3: CATSDRTGFTDTQYF
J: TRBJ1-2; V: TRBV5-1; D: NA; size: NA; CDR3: CASSLAGTFGYTF
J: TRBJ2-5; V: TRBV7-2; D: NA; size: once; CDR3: CASSQPAGLQETQYF
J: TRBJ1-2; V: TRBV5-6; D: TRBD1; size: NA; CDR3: CASSLDRGRANYGYTF
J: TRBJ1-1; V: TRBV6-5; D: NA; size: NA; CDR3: CASSYRAGNTEAFF
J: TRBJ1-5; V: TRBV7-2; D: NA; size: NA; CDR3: CASSSRINQPQHF
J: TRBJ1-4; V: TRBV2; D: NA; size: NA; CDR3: CASRLQVATNEKLFF
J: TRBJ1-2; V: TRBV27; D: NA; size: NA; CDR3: CASSLSRGRGGSGYTF
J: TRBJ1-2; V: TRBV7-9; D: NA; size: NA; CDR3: CASSSQGLGGYTF
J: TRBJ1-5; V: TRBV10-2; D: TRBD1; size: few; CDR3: CASSEGGQGNQPQHF
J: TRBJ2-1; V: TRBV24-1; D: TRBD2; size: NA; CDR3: CATSDLGLAERHNEQFF
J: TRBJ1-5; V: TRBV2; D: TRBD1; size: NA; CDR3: CASRKEGQGLQPQHF
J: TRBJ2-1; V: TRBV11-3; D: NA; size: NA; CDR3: CASSLDSGSSYNEQFF
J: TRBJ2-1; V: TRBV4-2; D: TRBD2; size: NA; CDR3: CASSQVVAGRGIYNEQFF
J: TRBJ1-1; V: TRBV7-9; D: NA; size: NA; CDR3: CASSLERGGTEAFF
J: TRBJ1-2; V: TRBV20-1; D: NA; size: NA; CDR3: CSGNGDYGYTF
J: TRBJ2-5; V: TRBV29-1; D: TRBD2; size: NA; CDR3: CSVEDQTSGGYQETQYF
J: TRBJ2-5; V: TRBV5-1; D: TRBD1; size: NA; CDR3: CASRQGTVGSETQYF
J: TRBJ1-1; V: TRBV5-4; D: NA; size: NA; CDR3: CASSLDRVDAFF
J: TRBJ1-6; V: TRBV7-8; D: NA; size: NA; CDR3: CASSSQGISDSPLHF
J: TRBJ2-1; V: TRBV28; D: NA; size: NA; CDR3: CASSPRLLSYNEQFF
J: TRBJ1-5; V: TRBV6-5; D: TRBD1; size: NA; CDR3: CASSLDRGKSQPQHF
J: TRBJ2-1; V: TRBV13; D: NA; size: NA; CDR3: CASSPSASYNEQFF
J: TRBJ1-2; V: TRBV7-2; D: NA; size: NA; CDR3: CASSPQVGNHYGYTF
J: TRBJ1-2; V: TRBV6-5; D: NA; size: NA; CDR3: CASAPSNYGYTF
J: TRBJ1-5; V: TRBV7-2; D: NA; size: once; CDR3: CASTQGLGGNQPQHF